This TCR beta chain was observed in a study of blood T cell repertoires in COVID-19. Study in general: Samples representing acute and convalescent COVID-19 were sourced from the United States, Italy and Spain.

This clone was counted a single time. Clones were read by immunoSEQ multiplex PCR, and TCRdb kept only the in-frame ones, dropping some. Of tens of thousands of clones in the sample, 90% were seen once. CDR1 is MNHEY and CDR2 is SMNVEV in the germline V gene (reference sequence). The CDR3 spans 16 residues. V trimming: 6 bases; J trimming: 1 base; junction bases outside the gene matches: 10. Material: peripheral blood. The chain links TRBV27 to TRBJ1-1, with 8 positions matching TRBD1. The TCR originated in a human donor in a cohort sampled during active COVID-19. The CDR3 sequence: CASRSPIRGRNTEAFF. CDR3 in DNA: TGTGCCAGCAGAAGCCCGATCAGGGGGCGGAACACTGAAGCTTTCTTT.